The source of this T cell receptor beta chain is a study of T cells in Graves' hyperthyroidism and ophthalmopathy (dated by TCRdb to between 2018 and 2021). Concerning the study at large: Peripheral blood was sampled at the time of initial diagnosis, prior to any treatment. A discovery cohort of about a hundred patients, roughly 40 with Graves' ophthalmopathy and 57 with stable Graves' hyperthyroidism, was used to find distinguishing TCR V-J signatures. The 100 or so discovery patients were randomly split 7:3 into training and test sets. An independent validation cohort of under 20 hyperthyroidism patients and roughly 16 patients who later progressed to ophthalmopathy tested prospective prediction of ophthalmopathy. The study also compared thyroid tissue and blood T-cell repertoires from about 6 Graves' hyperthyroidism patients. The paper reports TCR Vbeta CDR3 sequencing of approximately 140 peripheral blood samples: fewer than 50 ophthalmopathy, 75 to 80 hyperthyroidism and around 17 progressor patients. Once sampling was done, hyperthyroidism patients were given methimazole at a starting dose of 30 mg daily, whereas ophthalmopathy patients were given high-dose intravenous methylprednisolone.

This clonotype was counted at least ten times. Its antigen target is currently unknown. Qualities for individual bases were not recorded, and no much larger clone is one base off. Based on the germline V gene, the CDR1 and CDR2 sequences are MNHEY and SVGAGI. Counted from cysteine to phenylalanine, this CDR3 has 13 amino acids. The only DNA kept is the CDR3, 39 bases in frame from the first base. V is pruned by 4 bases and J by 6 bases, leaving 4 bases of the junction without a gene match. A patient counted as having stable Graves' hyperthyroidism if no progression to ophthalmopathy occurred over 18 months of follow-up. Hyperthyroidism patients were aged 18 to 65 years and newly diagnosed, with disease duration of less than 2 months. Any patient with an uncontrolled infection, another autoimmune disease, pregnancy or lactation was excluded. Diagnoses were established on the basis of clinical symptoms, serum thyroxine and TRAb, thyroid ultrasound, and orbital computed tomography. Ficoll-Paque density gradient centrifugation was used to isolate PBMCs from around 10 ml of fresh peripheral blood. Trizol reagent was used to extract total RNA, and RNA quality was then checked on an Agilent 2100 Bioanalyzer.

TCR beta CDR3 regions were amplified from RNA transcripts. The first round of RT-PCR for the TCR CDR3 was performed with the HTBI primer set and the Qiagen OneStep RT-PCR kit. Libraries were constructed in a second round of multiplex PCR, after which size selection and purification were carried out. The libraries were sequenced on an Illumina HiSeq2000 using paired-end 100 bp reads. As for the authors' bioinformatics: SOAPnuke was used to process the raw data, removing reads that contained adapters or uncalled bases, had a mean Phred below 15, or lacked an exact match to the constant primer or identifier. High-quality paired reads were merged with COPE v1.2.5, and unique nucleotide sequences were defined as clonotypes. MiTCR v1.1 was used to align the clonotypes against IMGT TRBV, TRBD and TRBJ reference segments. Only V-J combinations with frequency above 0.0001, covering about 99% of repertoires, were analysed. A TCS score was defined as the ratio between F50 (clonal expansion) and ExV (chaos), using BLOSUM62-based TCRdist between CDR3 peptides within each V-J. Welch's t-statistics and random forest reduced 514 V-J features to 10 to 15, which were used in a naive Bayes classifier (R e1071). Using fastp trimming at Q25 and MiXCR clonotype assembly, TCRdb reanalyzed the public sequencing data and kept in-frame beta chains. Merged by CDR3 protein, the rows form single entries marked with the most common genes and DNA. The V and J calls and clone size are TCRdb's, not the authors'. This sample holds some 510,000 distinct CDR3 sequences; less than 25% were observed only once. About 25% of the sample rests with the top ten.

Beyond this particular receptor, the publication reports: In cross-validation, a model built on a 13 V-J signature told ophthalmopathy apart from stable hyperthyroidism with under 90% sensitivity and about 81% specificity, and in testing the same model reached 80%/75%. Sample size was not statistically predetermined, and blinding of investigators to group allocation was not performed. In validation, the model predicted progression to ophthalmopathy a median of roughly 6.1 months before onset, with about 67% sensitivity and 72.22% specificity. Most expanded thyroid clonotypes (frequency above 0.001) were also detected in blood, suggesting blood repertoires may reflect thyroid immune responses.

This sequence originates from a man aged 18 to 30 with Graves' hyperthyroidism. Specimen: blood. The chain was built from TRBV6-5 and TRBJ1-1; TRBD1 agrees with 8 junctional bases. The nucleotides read TGTGCCAGCAGTTTCCTGGACAGGGCTGAAGCTTTCTTT. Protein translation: CASSFLDRAEAFF.